Below, 25 T cell receptor beta chains from the same sample are listed, as sequenced in a study of CD8+CD57+ T cells in acquired aplastic anemia. The template for TCR beta VDJ and CDR3 sequence profiling was genomic DNA. TCRdb reanalysed the reads using MiXCR and keeps one entry per CDR3 protein. The table lists 100,000 to 120,000 distinct CDR3 sequences, around half of them singletons. The sequencing sample was made of sorted CD4+, CD8+, or CD8+CD57+ T cells (not recorded which) from PBMCs. These receptors all stem from a human donor in good health, serving as a control.

The rearrangement links TRBV11-1 to TRBJ1-2; 7 bases map to TRBD1. Losses at the gene ends were 5 bases for V and 8 bases for J; bases not matched to a gene: 5. Germline values: CDR1 SGHAT, CDR2 FQDESV (reference sequence). The CDR3 has 12 amino acids. The CDR3 loop is CASSDRVGGYTF. CDR3 nucleotide sequence: TGTGCCAGCAGCGACAGGGTCGGGGGCTACACCTTC. The variable domain in full, completed from reference TRBV11-1 and TRBJ1-2, reads EAEVAQSPRYKITEKSQAVAFWCDPISGHATLYWYRQILGQGPELLVQFQDESVVDDSQLPKDRFSAERLKGVDSTLKIQPAELGDSAMYLCASSDRVGGYTFGSGTRLTVV.

The genes are TRBV20-1 and TRBJ2-7; 9 bases agree with TRBD1. Germline V gives CDR1 DFQATT, CDR2 SNEGSKA (reference sequence). The CDR3 totals 12 residues. J was trimmed by 4 bases and V by 6 bases; bases with no gene match: 4. In DNA, the CDR3 is TGCAGTGCCACCGGGACAGGGTACGAGCAGTACTTC. Translating gives CSATGTGYEQYF.

This clonotype was seen many times. The gene calls are TRBV27 and TRBJ2-7; D perhaps matches TRBD1 (6 bases). The CDR3 is 12 residues long. Between the trimmed V and J ends, which lost 5 bases and 5 bases, there was a span of 10 bases. Germline V gene data show CDR1 as MNHEY and CDR2 as SMNVEV (reference sequence). The DNA of the CDR3 is TGTGCCAGCAGTCTACAGGGTAACGAGCAGTACTTC. Its protein product is CASSLQGNEQYF.

Only a few counts were recorded for this clonotype. The chain uses TRBV3-1 and TRBJ1-4, with 10 positions matching TRBD1. This CDR3 is built from 15 residues. Germline trimming cut 4 bases from V and 6 bases from J; bases unmatched to any gene: 5. Germline V CDR1 and CDR2: LGHDT, YNNKEL (reference sequence). Here the CDR3 reads CASSRDRGIDEKLFF. The CDR3 DNA follows: TGTGCCAGCAGCCGGGACAGGGGAATAGATGAAAAACTGTTTTTT.

In its sample, this clonotype was seen many times. The chain links TRBV5-4 to TRBJ2-5; D is possibly TRBD1 or TRBD2 (6 bases each). This CDR3 is 15 amino acids long. V dropped 1 base and J dropped 5 bases, with 15 bases sitting between them. Germline V lookup: CDR1 SGHNT, CDR2 YYREEE (reference sequence). The chain's CDR3 is CASSLLGGDRETQYF. The CDR3 bases are TGTGCCAGCAGCTTGCTGGGGGGCGACAGGGAGACCCAGTACTTC.

The gene calls are TRBV10-2 and TRBJ1-5; D ambiguous. V dropped 6 bases and J dropped 0 bases, with 9 bases sitting between them. This CDR3 has 14 amino acids. Germline V gives CDR1 WSHSY, CDR2 SAAADI. Written as DNA, the CDR3 is TGCGCCAGCAGACCTACAGATAGCAATCAGCCCCAGCATTTT. It encodes CASRPTDSNQPQHF.

This clonotype was counted many times. The chain links TRBV20-1 to TRBJ2-5; a weak D match, TRBD2 (5 bases). Germline CDR1 reads DFQATT; CDR2 reads SNEGSKA (reference sequence). The CDR3 is 13 residues long. V lost 2 bases and J 2 bases, leaving 9 bases between the germline ends. Written as DNA, the CDR3 is TGCAGTGCTAGATTCGGGAAACAAGAGACCCAGTACTTC. It yields the protein CSARFGKQETQYF.

This clonotype was detected only once. The chain has TRBV3-1 and TRBJ2-7; D is perhaps TRBD1 or TRBD2 (5 bases each). CDR1 is LGHDT and CDR2 is YNNKEL in the germline V gene (reference sequence). The CDR3 totals 14 residues. V was clipped by 4 bases and J by 4 bases, with 14 bases between them. CDR3 residues: CASSLSHGGYEQYF. The CDR3 DNA is TGTGCCAGCAGCCTCTCTCATGGGGGTTACGAGCAGTACTTC.

The rearrangement joins TRBV7-2 to TRBJ1-4; D remains ambiguous. With 5 bases removed from V and 5 bases from J, the gap between germline ends came to 9 bases. The CDR3 consists of 13 residues. Germline CDR1 is SGHTA and CDR2 is FQGNSA. This chain's CDR3 is CASSRRLNEKLFF. Written as DNA, the CDR3 is TGTGCCAGCAGCCGACGGTTGAATGAAAAACTGTTTTTT.

By frequency in the sample, this clonotype is large (0.1 to 1%). The chain employs TRBV9 and TRBJ2-7; D is possibly TRBD1 or TRBD2 (5 bases each). Germline values: CDR1 SGDLS, CDR2 YYNGEE. This CDR3 has 15 residues. Between the trimmed V and J ends, which lost 0 bases and 7 bases, there was a span of 17 bases. This CDR3 is CASSVDGTPLEEQYF. The CDR3 DNA reads as TGTGCCAGCAGCGTAGACGGGACGCCCCTGGAAGAGCAGTACTTC.

A single count supports this clonotype. The genes are TRBV20-1 and TRBJ1-6; D is unclear. The CDR3 extends over 12 amino acids. Germline V CDR1 and CDR2: DFQATT, SNEGSKA (reference sequence). Trimming stripped 6 bases from V and 13 bases from J, with 16 bases between. As DNA, the CDR3 is TGCAGTGCCACGAAAAGTGGTTATCCCCTCCACTTT. Protein: CSATKSGYPLHF.

CDR3 protein: CASSESGGGAREQYF. CDR3 nucleotides: TGCGCCAGCAGTGAGTCCGGCGGGGGGGCCCGCGAGCAGTACTTC. The genes are TRBV10-1 and TRBJ2-7; 9 bases align to TRBD2. The trim removed 0 bases at V and 6 bases at J, leaving 6 bases unmatched. The V gene's germline CDR1 is WNHNN and CDR2 SYGVQD (reference sequence). The CDR3 contains 15 residues.

The genes are TRBV7-2 and TRBJ1-6, with unresolved D. CDR3 length: 9 amino acids. Per the germline V gene, CDR1 is SGHTA and CDR2 is FQGNSA. The germline V and J ends were trimmed by 4 bases and 11 bases, with 0 bases remaining between them. The CDR3 here is CASSSPLHF. Here the CDR3 DNA reads TGTGCCAGCAGCTCACCCCTCCACTTT.

The chain uses TRBV2 and TRBJ1-1; the D is unclear. Germline V gene lookup returns CDR1 SNHLY and CDR2 FYNNEI. Trimming cost V 2 bases and J 6 bases, with 13 bases left between them. This CDR3 comprises 14 residues. The CDR3 spells CASSERFVAAEAFF. The CDR3 nucleotides are TGTGCCAGCAGTGAACGGTTCGTGGCGGCTGAAGCTTTCTTT. The full variable domain, rest sourced from reference TRBV2 and TRBJ1-1, is EPEVTQTPSHQVTQMGQEVILRCVPISNHLYFYWYRQILGQKVEFLVSFYNNEISEKSEIFDDQFSVERPDGSNFTLKIRSTKLEDSAMYFCASSERFVAAEAFFGQGTRLTVV.

Many counts were recorded for this clonotype. V usage is TRBV7-3 and J usage is TRBJ1-2; D gene uncertain. Trimming took off 2 bases at V and 4 bases at J, with 8 bases between the two ends. Germline CDR1 SGHTA, CDR2 FQGTGA. This CDR3 region has 13 residues. The CDR3 region is CASSLYDFYGYTF. The CDR3 DNA follows: TGTGCCAGCAGCTTATACGATTTCTATGGCTACACCTTC.

The chain is built from TRBV29-1 and TRBJ2-3; a weak D match, TRBD1 (6 bases). This CDR3 is built from 15 residues. Trimming cost V 6 bases and J 4 bases, with 20 bases left between them. CDR1 is SQVTM and CDR2 is ANQGSEA in the germline V gene. The CDR3 here is CSVPRRQGYADTQYF. In nucleotides, the CDR3 is TGCAGCGTCCCCAGAAGGCAGGGGTATGCAGATACGCAGTATTTT.

The CDR3 bases are TGTGCCAGCAGTCCGTACAGGGGACATAACTATGGCTACACCTTC. Encoded protein: CASSPYRGHNYGYTF. The gene calls are TRBV2 and TRBJ1-2; 7 bases agree with TRBD1. J gave up 1 base and V 5 bases, and 7 bases lay outside the gene matches. Germline CDR1 and CDR2: SNHLY and FYNNEI. The CDR3 runs 15 residues.

The chain employs TRBV7-9 and TRBJ1-1; 7 bases fit TRBD1. This CDR3 is built from 14 residues. The germline gives CDR1 SEHNR, CDR2 FQNEAQ (reference sequence). J gave up 4 bases and V 3 bases, and 5 bases lay outside the gene matches. The CDR3 is CASSLTGTGTEAFF. DNA of the CDR3: TGTGCCAGCAGCTTGACAGGGACGGGCACTGAAGCTTTCTTT.

As regards this clonotype: Germline and junction disagree at one end, which may indicate a read error. The chain joins TRBV10-3 to TRBJ1-4; no reliable D call. This CDR3 is 15 amino acids long. Germline assignment: CDR1 ENHRY and CDR2 SYGVKD. The CDR3 sequence: CASSLLLAAYEKLFF. CDR3 sequence (DNA): TGTGCCAGCAGTTTGCTGCTGGCAGCTTATGAAAAACTGTTTTTT.

With respect to this clonotype: Since the CDR3 does not end with the conserved phenylalanine or tryptophan, this likely comes from a read error. The rearrangement links TRBV5-8 to TRBJ2-5, with D possibly matching TRBD1 (5 bases). CDR3 size: 13 residues. The V and J ends lost 0 bases and 3 bases respectively, with 6 bases between them. Germline assignment: CDR1 SGHTS and CDR2 YDEGEE. DNA of the CDR3: TGTGCCAGCAGCTTGGTCAGGGAAGAGACCCAGTACCTC. Translation: CASSLVREETQYL.

This clonotype occurred many times. The J gene is TRBJ2-7, the V gene TRBV7-6, with D perhaps matching TRBD2 (5 bases). This CDR3 has 13 amino acids. V was shortened by 0 bases and J by 4 bases, with 7 bases between the two germline ends. Looked up from germline, CDR1 is SGHVS and CDR2 is FNYEAQ. This chain's CDR3 is CASSLATGYEQYF. CDR3 in DNA: TGTGCCAGCAGCTTAGCGACGGGATACGAGCAGTACTTC.

V usage is TRBV19 and J usage is TRBJ1-6; D not resolved. Deletions cut 9 bases from V and 4 bases from J, with 16 bases between. The CDR3 runs to 15 residues. Germline lookup yields CDR1 LNHDA and CDR2 SQIVND (reference sequence). Written as DNA, the CDR3 is TGTGCCAGCCGCTTGGCTACACGGTATAATTCACCCCTCCACTTT. Translating gives CASRLATRYNSPLHF.

The chain links TRBV19 to TRBJ2-5; D is possibly TRBD1 (6 bases). The CDR3 has 14 residues. The germline CDR1 and CDR2 sequences are LNHDA and SQIVND (reference sequence). V was trimmed by 5 bases and J by 7 bases, leaving 17 bases between them. For the CDR3, the DNA is TGTGCCAGTAGTTGGGGGCAGGGGACGGGGACCCAGTACTTC. This codes for CASSWGQGTGTQYF.

The sample holds many counts of this clonotype. This chain uses TRBV7-9 with TRBJ2-7; tentative D call: TRBD1 (5 bases). In germline, CDR1 is SEHNR, CDR2 FQNEAQ (reference sequence). V was cut by 5 bases and J by 9 bases, with 17 bases left in between. The CDR3 loop spans 13 amino acids. The CDR3 loop reads CASSPHSGIWQYF. The CDR3 nucleotides read TGTGCCAGCAGCCCCCATTCAGGGATTTGGCAGTACTTC.

The rearrangement uses TRBV5-1 and TRBJ2-1; D possibly matches TRBD1 or TRBD2 (6 bases each). Germline CDR1 and CDR2: SGHRS and YFSETQ. The V gene lost 6 bases and the J gene lost 4 bases, with 14 bases spanning the gap. The CDR3 spans 14 residues. This chain's CDR3 is CASNQGGRYNEQFF. In DNA form, the CDR3 reads TGCGCCAGCAACCAAGGGGGGAGGTACAATGAGCAGTTCTTC. Complete variable domain (other parts from reference TRBV5-1 and TRBJ2-1): KAGVTQTPRYLIKTRGQQVTLSCSPISGHRSVSWYQQTPGQGLQFLFEYFSETQRNKGNFPGRFSGRQFSNSRSEMNVSTLELGDSALYLCASNQGGRYNEQFFGPGTRLTVL.